This note documents a single T cell receptor beta chain sequence. Repertoires were generated with immunoSEQ multiplex PCR, while TCRdb's copy carries only in-frame clones and drops some. The sample lists roughly 230,000 clones, around 90% occurring once. Followed longitudinally, the Seattle patients had been enrolled during active infection. The sample comes from a study of blood T cell repertoires in COVID-19. Across the whole study: In each case, the material was cDNA or gDNA derived from T cells, B-cell-depleted T cells, or PBMCs.

Material: peripheral blood. The origin of this receptor is a woman in her fifties or sixties with COVID-19, enrolled during active disease.

CDR3 nucleotide sequence: TGTGCCAGCAGTTACTCCGGACAGCTCTATGGCTACACCTTC. Protein sequence: CASSYSGQLYGYTF. The gene calls are TRBV6-2 or TRBV6-3 and TRBJ1-2; perhaps TRBD1 as D (6 bases). Trimming removed 0 bases from V and 4 bases from J, with 9 bases in between. This CDR3 region has 14 residues. In germline, CDR1 is MNHEY, CDR2 SVGEGT.